This T cell receptor beta chain was recorded in a study of T cell repertoires in aging, cancer and after chemotherapy. Rearranged V-D-J TRB sequences were amplified with a mixed TRB-A/B primer pool. TCRdb redid the calling of the multiplex PCR reads with MiXCR, one entry per CDR3 protein. The repertoire has approximately 20,000 distinct CDR3 sequences, 30% to 45% of them found once; the top ten carry under 20%. Amplification of TCR beta used genomic DNA extracted from peripheral blood. Material for sequencing was blood. This TCR was sampled from a human donor with a solid tumor.

For the CDR3, the DNA is TGCGCCAGCAGTCATCCCGAACTGGGACAGGGGTTTAAGTCGTTTGGAGAGACCCAGTACTTC. This encodes CASSHPELGQGFKSFGETQYF. The chain employs TRBV23-1 and TRBJ2-5; 10 nucleotides match TRBD1. TRBV23-1 counts as an open reading frame of uncertain function. V lost 3 bases to trimming and J lost 4 bases; unmatched junction nucleotides: 23. The CDR3 runs to 21 residues.